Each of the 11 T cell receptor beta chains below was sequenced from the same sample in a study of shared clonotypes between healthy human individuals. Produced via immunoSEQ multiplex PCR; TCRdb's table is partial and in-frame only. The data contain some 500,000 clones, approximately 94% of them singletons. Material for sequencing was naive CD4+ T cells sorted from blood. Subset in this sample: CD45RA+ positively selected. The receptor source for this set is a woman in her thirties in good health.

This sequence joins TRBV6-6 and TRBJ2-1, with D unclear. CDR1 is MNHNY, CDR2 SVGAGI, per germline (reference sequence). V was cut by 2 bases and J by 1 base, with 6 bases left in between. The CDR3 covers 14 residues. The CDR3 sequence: CASSYGVSYNEQFF. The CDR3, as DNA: TGTGCCAGCAGTTACGGGGTTTCCTACAATGAGCAGTTCTTC.

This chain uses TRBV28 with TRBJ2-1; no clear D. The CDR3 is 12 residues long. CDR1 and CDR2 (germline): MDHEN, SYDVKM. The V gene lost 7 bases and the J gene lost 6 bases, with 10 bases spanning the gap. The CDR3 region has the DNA TGTGCCAGCAACCCCAATCCCAATGAGCAGTTCTTC. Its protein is CASNPNPNEQFF.

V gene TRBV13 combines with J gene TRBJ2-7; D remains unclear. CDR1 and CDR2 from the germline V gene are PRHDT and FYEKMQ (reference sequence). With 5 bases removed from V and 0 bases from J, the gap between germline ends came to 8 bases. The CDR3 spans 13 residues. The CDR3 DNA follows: TGTGCCAGCAGCCGGGCCCTCTCCTACGAGCAGTACTTC. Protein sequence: CASSRALSYEQYF.

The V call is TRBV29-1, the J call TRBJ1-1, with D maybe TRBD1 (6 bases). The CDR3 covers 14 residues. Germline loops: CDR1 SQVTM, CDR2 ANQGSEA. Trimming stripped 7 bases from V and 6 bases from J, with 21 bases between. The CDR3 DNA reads TGCAGCGCCCGCCGAGGGGGGGCGGTTGCTGAAGCTTTCTTT. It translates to CSARRGGAVAEAFF.

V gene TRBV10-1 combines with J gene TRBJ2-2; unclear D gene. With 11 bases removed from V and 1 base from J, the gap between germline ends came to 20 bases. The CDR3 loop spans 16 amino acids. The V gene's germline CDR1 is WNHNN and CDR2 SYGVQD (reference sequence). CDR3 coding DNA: TGCGCCCGGATGGCGATAGGGCAGGTGAACACCGGGGAGCTGTTTTTT. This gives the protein CARMAIGQVNTGELFF.

The DNA for the CDR3 is TGTGCCAGCAGCTTTAATTCAGCAATCTATGGCTACACCTTC. It yields the protein CASSFNSAIYGYTF. The chain has TRBV11-2 and TRBJ1-2, with D uncertain. Trimming stripped 3 bases from V and 4 bases from J, with 12 bases between. CDR1 SGHAT and CDR2 FQNNGV come from the germline V gene. The CDR3 is 14 residues long.

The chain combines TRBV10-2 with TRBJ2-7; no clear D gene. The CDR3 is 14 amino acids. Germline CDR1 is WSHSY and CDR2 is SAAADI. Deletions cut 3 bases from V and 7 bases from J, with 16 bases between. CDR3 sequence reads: CASSDPGRTVEQYF. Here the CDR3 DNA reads TGCGCCAGCAGTGACCCCGGTCGCACTGTGGAGCAGTACTTC.

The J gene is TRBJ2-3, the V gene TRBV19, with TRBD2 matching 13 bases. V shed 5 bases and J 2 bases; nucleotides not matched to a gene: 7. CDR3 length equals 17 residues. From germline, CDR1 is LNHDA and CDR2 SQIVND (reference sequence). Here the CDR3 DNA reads TGTGCCAGTAGTTTACCGGGGACTAGCGGGACCACAGATACGCAGTATTTT. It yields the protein CASSLPGTSGTTDTQYF.

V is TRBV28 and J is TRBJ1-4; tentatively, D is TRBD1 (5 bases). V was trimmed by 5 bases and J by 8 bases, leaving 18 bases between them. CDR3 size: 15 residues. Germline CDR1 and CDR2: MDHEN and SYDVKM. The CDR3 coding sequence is TGTGCCAGCAGTCCCGACTCCTATCGGGGGGAAAAACTGTTTTTT. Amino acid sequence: CASSPDSYRGEKLFF.

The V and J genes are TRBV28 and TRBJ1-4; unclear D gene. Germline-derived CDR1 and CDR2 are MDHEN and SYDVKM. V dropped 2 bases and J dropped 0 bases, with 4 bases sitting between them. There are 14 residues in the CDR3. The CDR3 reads CASSLHATNEKLFF. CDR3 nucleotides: TGTGCCAGCAGTTTACATGCAACTAATGAAAAACTGTTTTTT.

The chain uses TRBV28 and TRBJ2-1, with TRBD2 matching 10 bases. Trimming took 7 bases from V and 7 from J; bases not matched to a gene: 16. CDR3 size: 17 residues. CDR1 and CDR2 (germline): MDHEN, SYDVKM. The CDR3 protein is CASTNLAGGPGGNEQFF. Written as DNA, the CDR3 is TGTGCCAGCACCAACTTAGCGGGAGGCCCCGGAGGGAATGAGCAGTTCTTC.